This entry lists 14 T cell receptor beta chains sequenced from one sample in a study of regulatory T cells in long-lasting Graves disease. Arm-PCR of CDR3 regions and iRepertoire HTBI primers were the basis on which TCR beta libraries were built. TCRdb independently ran MiXCR on the multiplex PCR reads; one entry per CDR3 protein. The sample lists 300,000 to 500,000 distinct CDR3 sequences, under 25% occurring once. Time point of the sample: persistent/refractory GD, antithyroid drugs over 5 years with positive TRAb. The authors made the TCR library using RNA they extracted from PBMCs. This specimen consisted of peripheral blood mononuclear cells (PBMCs), obtained when the disease was refractory, from a patient treated with antithyroid drugs. The receptors were sampled from a female donor with Graves disease.

This clonotype was recorded a few times. The chain joins TRBV28 to TRBJ2-1; tentative D call: TRBD2 (6 bases). The CDR3 sequence is 15 residues long. V lost 11 bases, J lost 3 bases, and 20 bases lay in between. CDR1 and CDR2 (germline): MDHEN, SYDVKM. The CDR3 spells CAAAGRGLNYNEQFF. CDR3 DNA sequence: TGTGCCGCAGCGGGCCGGGGCCTAAACTACAATGAGCAGTTCTTC.

V is TRBV4-1 and J is TRBJ2-5; D is undetermined. CDR1 is MGHRA, CDR2 YSYEKL, per germline. Trimming shortened V by 2 bases and J by 1 base, and 5 bases separated the two germline ends. CDR3 length equals 13 residues. As DNA, the CDR3 is TGCGCCAGCAGCCAACAAACCCAAGAGACCCAGTACTTC. Protein: CASSQQTQETQYF.

This clonotype was seen at least ten times. The chain employs TRBV28 and TRBJ1-2; no reliable D call. Trimming cost V 1 base and J 5 bases, with 14 bases left between them. Germline CDR1 reads MDHEN; CDR2 reads SYDVKM. The CDR3 sequence is 15 residues long. CDR3 region: CASSLSKRLGYGYTF. The CDR3, as DNA: TGTGCCAGCAGTTTATCCAAGCGCCTGGGGTATGGCTACACCTTC.

This clonotype occurred many times. The rearrangement uses TRBV18 and TRBJ1-2, with a possible D match to TRBD1 (6 bases). V gave up 5 bases and J gave up 4 bases, with 17 bases separating them. CDR1 and CDR2 from the germline V gene are KGHSH and LQKENI. The CDR3 runs 15 residues. The CDR3 nucleotides are TGTGCCAGCTCAACGGACAGACTTAACCTCTATGGCTACACCTTC. Translated, it gives CASSTDRLNLYGYTF. Based on the CDR3 plus reference TRBV18 and TRBJ1-2, the full variable domain is NAGVMQNPRHLVRRRGQEARLRCSPMKGHSHVYWYRQLPEEGLKFMVYLQKENIIDESGMPKERFSAEFPKEGPSILRIQQVVRGDSAAYFCASSTDRLNLYGYTFGSGTRLTVV.

This clonotype was seen more than once but under ten times. The chain has TRBV29-1 and TRBJ1-2, with D unresolved. The CDR3 has 11 residues. Germline CDR1 reads SQVTM; CDR2 reads ANQGSEA. Trimming took off 7 bases at V and 3 bases at J, with 9 bases between the two ends. In DNA form, the CDR3 reads TGCAGCGCACTACTGGACTATGGCTACACCTTC. Its translation: CSALLDYGYTF. The full variable domain, completed using reference TRBV29-1 and TRBJ1-2, is SAVISQKPSRDICQRGTSLTIQCQVDSQVTMMFWYRQQPGQSLTLIATANQGSEATYESGFVIDKFPISRPNLTFSTLTVSNMSPEDSSIYLCSALLDYGYTFGSGTRLTVV.

The chain uses TRBV20-1 and TRBJ2-7, with 12 bases that match TRBD2. The V and J ends lost 5 bases and 3 bases, in that order; junction bases with no gene match: 8. The CDR3 is 15 residues long. Germline CDR1 DFQATT, CDR2 SNEGSKA (reference sequence). The CDR3: CSALGLAGPIYEQYF. The CDR3 DNA sequence: TGCAGTGCTCTTGGACTAGCGGGACCAATCTACGAGCAGTACTTC.

The chain uses TRBV7-9 and TRBJ2-1; D not certain. CDR1 is SEHNR and CDR2 is FQNEAQ in the germline V gene (reference sequence). CDR3 length: 14 amino acids. The V end lost 2 bases, the J end lost 8 bases, and 13 bases lay between the germline ends. CDR3 in amino acids: CASSLLRAVDEQFF. CDR3 nucleotides: TGTGCCAGCAGCTTATTACGGGCCGTGGATGAGCAGTTCTTC.

This clonotype was observed many times. V usage is TRBV28 and J usage is TRBJ1-5; TRBD1 is a possible D gene (5 bases). Germline CDR1 is MDHEN and CDR2 is SYDVKM. The CDR3 totals 15 residues. The V gene lost 3 bases and the J gene lost 2 bases, with 11 bases spanning the gap. The CDR3 nucleotides are TGTGCCAGCAGTTTCAGGGAGATCGGCAATCAGCCCCAGCATTTT. Protein: CASSFREIGNQPQHF.

This clonotype has ten or more counts. The chain has TRBV28 and TRBJ2-7; D possibly corresponds to TRBD2 (7 bases). Between the trimmed V and J ends, which lost 1 base and 3 bases, there was a span of 16 bases. This CDR3 is built from 16 residues. Germline-derived CDR1 and CDR2 are MDHEN and SYDVKM. The CDR3: CASSLLGRGTLYEQYF. CDR3 bases: TGTGCCAGCAGTTTATTGGGGCGGGGGACACTCTACGAGCAGTACTTC.

This clonotype was observed at least ten times. The CDR3 nucleotides read TGTGCCAGCAGCCTGACGAACGGCTACGAGCAGTACTTC. It yields the protein CASSLTNGYEQYF. The V and J genes are TRBV27 and TRBJ2-7, with D unresolved. V dropped 6 bases and J dropped 3 bases, with 12 bases sitting between them. Per germline, CDR1 MNHEY and CDR2 SMNVEV (reference sequence). This CDR3 is 13 amino acids long.

This clonotype has ten or more counts. This rearrangement joins TRBV11-2 to TRBJ2-5, with a weak D call TRBD2 (5 bases). CDR1 SGHAT and CDR2 FQNNGV come from the germline V gene. Trimming pared 5 bases from V and 5 bases from J, leaving 6 bases between. The CDR3 has 11 amino acids. In nucleotides, the CDR3 is TGTGCCAGCAGCCGAGGGGAGACCCAGTACTTC. Amino acids: CASSRGETQYF.

CDR3 nucleotide sequence: TGTGCCAGCAGATCTAGACAGGGGAGGGGCTACACCTTC. It is translated as CASRSRQGRGYTF. This rearrangement joins TRBV12-3 or TRBV12-4 to TRBJ1-2; the match to TRBD1 covers 8 bases. V was pared by 6 bases and J by 8 bases, with 8 bases of the junction left unmatched. This CDR3 comprises 13 residues.

This clonotype occurred many times. The gene calls are TRBV20-1 and TRBJ2-7; D is perhaps TRBD2 (6 bases). CDR1 and CDR2 from the germline V gene are DFQATT and SNEGSKA (reference sequence). Trimming stripped 0 bases from V and 5 bases from J, with 17 bases between. The CDR3 is 15 amino acids. The CDR3 DNA sequence: TGCAGTGCTAGAGATGGAGGGCTGGGGGACGACGAGCAGTACTTC. The encoded protein is CSARDGGLGDDEQYF.

This sequence joins TRBV27 and TRBJ2-7; the D gene is possibly TRBD2 (5 bases). Germline CDR1 MNHEY, CDR2 SMNVEV (reference sequence). CDR3 length equals 14 residues. V gave up 3 bases and J gave up 1 base, with 10 bases separating them. The CDR3 coding sequence is TGTGCCAGCAGTTTCACTAGAACTTCCTACGAGCAGTACTTC. Its translation is CASSFTRTSYEQYF.